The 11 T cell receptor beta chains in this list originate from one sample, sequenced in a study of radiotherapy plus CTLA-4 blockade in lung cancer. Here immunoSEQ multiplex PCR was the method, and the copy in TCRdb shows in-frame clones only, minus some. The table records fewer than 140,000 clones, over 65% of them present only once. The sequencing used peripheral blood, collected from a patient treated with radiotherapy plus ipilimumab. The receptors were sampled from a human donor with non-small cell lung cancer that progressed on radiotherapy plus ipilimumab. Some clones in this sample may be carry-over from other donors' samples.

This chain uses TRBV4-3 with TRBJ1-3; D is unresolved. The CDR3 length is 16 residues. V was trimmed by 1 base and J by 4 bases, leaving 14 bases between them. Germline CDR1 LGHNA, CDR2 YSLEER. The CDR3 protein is CASSQAPLTRGNTIYF. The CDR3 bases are TGCGCCAGCAGCCAAGCCCCTCTGACTAGGGGAAACACCATATATTTT.

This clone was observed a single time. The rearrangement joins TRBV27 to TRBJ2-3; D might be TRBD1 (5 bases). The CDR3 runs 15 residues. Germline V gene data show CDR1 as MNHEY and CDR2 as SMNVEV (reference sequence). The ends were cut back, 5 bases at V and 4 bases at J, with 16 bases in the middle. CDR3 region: CASSPGRGRADTQYF. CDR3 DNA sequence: TGTGCCAGCAGTCCCGGAAGGGGAAGAGCAGATACGCAGTATTTT.

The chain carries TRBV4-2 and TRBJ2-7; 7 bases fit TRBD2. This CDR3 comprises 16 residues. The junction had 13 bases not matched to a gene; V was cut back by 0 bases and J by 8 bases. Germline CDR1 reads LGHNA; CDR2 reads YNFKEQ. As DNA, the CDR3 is TGTGCCAGCAGCCAAGATTGGGCTAGCGGAAGGGCGAAGCAGTACTTC. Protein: CASSQDWASGRAKQYF.

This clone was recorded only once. CDR3 sequence (DNA): TGTGCCAGCAGCAAGGGACAGGGGAACACTGAAGCTTTCTTT. It encodes CASSKGQGNTEAFF. The chain has TRBV6-6 and TRBJ1-1; 9 bases are a match to TRBD1. The CDR3 sequence is 14 residues long. V lost 6 bases to trimming and J lost 1 base; unmatched junction nucleotides: 3. Germline V gene data show CDR1 as MNHNY and CDR2 as SVGAGI (reference sequence).

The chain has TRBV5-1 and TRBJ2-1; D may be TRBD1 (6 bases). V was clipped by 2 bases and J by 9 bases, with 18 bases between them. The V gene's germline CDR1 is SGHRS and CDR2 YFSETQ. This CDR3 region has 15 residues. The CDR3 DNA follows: TGCGCCAGCAGCTTACAGGGATCCCTTCCGATTGAGCAGTTCTTC. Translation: CASSLQGSLPIEQFF.

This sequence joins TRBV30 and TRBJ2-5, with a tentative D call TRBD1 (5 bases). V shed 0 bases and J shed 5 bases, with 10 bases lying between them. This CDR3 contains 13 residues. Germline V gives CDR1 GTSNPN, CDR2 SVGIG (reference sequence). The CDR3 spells CAWSVGLRETQYF. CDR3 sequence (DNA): TGTGCCTGGAGTGTGGGGCTGAGGGAGACCCAGTACTTC.

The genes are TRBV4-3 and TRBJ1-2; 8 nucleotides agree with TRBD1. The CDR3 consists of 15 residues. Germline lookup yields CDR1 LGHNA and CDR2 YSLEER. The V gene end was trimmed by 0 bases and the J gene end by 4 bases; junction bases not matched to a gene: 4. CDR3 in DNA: TGCGCCAGCAGCCAAGAGCCAGGGGGCGGCTATGGCTACACCTTC. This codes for CASSQEPGGGYGYTF.

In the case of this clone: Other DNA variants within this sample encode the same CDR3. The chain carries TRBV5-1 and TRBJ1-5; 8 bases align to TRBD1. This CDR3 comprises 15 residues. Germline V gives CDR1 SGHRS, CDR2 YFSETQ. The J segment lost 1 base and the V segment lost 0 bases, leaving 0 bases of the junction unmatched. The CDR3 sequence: CASSLGTGSNQPQHF. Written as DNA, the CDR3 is TGCGCCAGCAGCTTGGGGACAGGGAGCAATCAGCCCCAGCATTTT.

CDR3 in DNA: TGTGCCAGCAGTTATTTACAGGGGGCTCGAGAGACCCAGTACTTC. This encodes CASSYLQGARETQYF. V and J are TRBV6-5 and TRBJ2-5, with 9 bases identical to TRBD1. The CDR3 is 15 residues long. Germline values: CDR1 MNHEY, CDR2 SVGAGI. V shed 3 bases, J shed 4 bases, and the junction held 6 bases outside the gene matches.

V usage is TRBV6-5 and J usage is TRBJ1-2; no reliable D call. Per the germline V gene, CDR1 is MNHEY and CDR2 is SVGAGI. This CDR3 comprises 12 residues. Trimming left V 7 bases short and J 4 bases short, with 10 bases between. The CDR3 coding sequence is TGTGCCAGCACCAAGGACGGCTATGGCTACACCTTC. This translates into CASTKDGYGYTF.

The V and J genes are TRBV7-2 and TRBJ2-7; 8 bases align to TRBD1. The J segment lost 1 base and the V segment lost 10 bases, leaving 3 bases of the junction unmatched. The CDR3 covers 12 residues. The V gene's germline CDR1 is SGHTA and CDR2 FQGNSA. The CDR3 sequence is CATRGQSYEQYF. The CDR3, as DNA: TGTGCCACCAGGGGGCAATCCTACGAGCAGTACTTC.